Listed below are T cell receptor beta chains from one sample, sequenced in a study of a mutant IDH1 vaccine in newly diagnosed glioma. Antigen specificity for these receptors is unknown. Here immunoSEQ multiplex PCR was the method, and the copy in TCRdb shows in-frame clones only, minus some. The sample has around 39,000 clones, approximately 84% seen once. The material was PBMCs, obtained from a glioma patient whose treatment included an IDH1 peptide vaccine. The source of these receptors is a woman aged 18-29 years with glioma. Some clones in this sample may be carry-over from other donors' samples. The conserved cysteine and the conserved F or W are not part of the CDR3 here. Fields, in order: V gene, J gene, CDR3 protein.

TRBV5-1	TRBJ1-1	ASSLDLASGTEAF
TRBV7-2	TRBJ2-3	SLPGSGGELDTQY
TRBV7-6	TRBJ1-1	ASSPDSSLNTEAF
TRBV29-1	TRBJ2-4	SVDAGLGKNIQY
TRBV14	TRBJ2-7	ASSQGVWGQY
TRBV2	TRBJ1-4	ASIDRGEKLF
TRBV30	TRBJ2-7	AWSDGTGGEYEQY
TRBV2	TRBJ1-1	ASSNELEAF
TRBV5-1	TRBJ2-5	ASSHRAGLAETQY
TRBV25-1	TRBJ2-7	ASSDRSGVSYEQY
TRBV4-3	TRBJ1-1	ASSQGRTGRNTEAF
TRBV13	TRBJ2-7	ASSLGPSSYEQY
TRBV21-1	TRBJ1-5	ASSKETDFNQPQH
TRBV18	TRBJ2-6	ASSPTAGSGANVLT
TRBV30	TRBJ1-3	AWSGRSGNTIY
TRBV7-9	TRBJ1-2	ASSRQGGYT
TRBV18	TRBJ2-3	ASSPTPDRVTDTQY
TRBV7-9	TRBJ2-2	ASSLPPGGTGELF
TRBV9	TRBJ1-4	ASSPDDSGFGEKLF